These 27 T cell receptor beta chains were all obtained from the same sample, sequenced in a study of regulatory T cells in long-lasting Graves disease. TCR beta libraries were built with iRepertoire HTBI primers and Arm-PCR of CDR3 regions. Each CDR3 protein gets one entry after TCRdb re-called the multiplex PCR reads with MiXCR. The sample lists 600,000 to 650,000 distinct CDR3 sequences, around 15% occurring once. This sample's time point: newly diagnosed GD, antithyroid drugs for less than 3 months. RNA from PBMCs was the source of the TCR library. The sample was also linked to a second study, of T cells in Graves' hyperthyroidism and ophthalmopathy.

This specimen was peripheral blood mononuclear cells (PBMCs), taken at new diagnosis, from a patient treated with antithyroid drugs. All receptors derive from a woman in her thirties with Graves disease.

A word on this clonotype: A read error may produce the germline difference seen at one junction end. The chain employs TRBV30 and TRBJ1-2; D uncertain. Germline assignment: CDR1 GTSNPN and CDR2 SVGIG (reference sequence). This CDR3 has 11 amino acids. The CDR3 DNA reads as TGTGCCTGGAGTTTAGGGTGGCGCAGAGGCTTC. It yields the protein CAWSLGWRRGF.

In this sample, this clonotype turned up many times. The chain has TRBV6-2 or TRBV6-3 and TRBJ2-1; D is possibly TRBD2 (6 bases). This CDR3 is 16 amino acids long. CDR1 is MNHEY and CDR2 is SVGEGT in the germline V gene. Trimming pared 6 bases from V and 5 bases from J, leaving 20 bases between. The CDR3 DNA reads TGTGCCAGCAGCTTTTCCCCCGCGGGGACGAACAATGAGCAGTTCTTC. It encodes CASSFSPAGTNNEQFF.

The genes are TRBV4-2 and TRBJ1-6; D remains ambiguous. V dropped 1 base and J dropped 7 bases, with 11 bases sitting between them. CDR1 LGHNA and CDR2 YNFKEQ come from the germline V gene. The CDR3 extends over 15 amino acids. The DNA of the CDR3 is TGTGCCAGCAGCCAAGCCAGAGAAAGGAATTCACCCCTCCACTTT. Its translation: CASSQARERNSPLHF.

The V and J genes are TRBV4-2 and TRBJ1-6, with TRBD1 as a possible D gene (6 bases). This CDR3 spans 16 amino acids. Germline CDR1 LGHNA, CDR2 YNFKEQ. Trimming shortened V by 2 bases and J by 6 bases, and 14 bases separated the two germline ends. CDR3 bases: TGTGCCAGCAGCCAAACTTTAGGGGGAAGTAATTCACCCCTCCACTTT. Protein sequence: CASSQTLGGSNSPLHF.

V is TRBV6-2 or TRBV6-3 and J is TRBJ2-3; TRBD2 agrees at 9 bases. V lost 2 bases and J lost 2; bases outside the gene matches: 2. The CDR3 spans 15 residues. The germline V gene has CDR1 MNHEY and CDR2 SVGEGT. The CDR3 region is CASSYRTSATDTQYF. The CDR3 DNA reads TGTGCCAGCAGTTACCGGACTAGCGCCACAGATACGCAGTATTTT.

This sequence joins TRBV7-9 and TRBJ2-7; weak D call: TRBD1 (6 bases). V lost 6 bases and J lost 3, with 24 bases in between. Germline-derived CDR1 and CDR2 are SEHNR and FQNEAQ (reference sequence). This CDR3 is 17 amino acids long. In DNA form, the CDR3 reads TGTGCCAGCAGTCTTCTACCACAGGGCGCTTGGGTCTACGAGCAGTACTTC. Protein sequence: CASSLLPQGAWVYEQYF.

The J gene is TRBJ1-1, the V gene TRBV5-1; weak D call: TRBD1 (5 bases). This CDR3 region has 16 residues. Trimming shortened V by 0 bases and J by 7 bases, and 19 bases separated the two germline ends. Germline-derived CDR1 and CDR2 are SGHRS and YFSETQ. Written as DNA, the CDR3 is TGCGCCAGCAGCTTGGAGGGATTTGGGACGTTCTTTGAAGCTTTCTTT. Its protein is CASSLEGFGTFFEAFF.

At least ten counts were recorded for this clonotype. V is TRBV24-1 and J is TRBJ2-3; the match to TRBD1 covers 8 bases. Trimming took 3 bases from V and 3 from J; bases not matched to a gene: 7. This CDR3 region has 16 residues. CDR1 is KGHDR, CDR2 SFDVKD, per germline. Here the CDR3 DNA reads TGTGCCACCAGTGATCGGGACAGGCTGGTTACAGATACGCAGTATTTT. Translated, it gives CATSDRDRLVTDTQYF.

On this clonotype itself: A read error may be the cause here, since a much bigger clone is one base away. The chain carries TRBV2 and TRBJ2-7; D may correspond to TRBD1 or TRBD2 (5 bases each). Germline values: CDR1 SNHLY, CDR2 FYNNEI. The CDR3 runs to 13 residues. The CDR3, as DNA: TGTGCCAACAGTCACGGGACGCCAGGGGAGCAGTACTTC. This gives the protein CANSHGTPGEQYF.

There are many counts of this clonotype. The genes are TRBV20-1 and TRBJ2-3; D not certain. Trimming stripped 3 bases from V and 6 bases from J, with 13 bases between. The CDR3 extends over 13 amino acids. Germline V lookup: CDR1 DFQATT, CDR2 SNEGSKA (reference sequence). This CDR3 is CSASGSWMDTQYF. Here the CDR3 DNA reads TGCAGTGCTAGTGGCAGCTGGATGGATACGCAGTATTTT.

This clonotype was seen many times. The V and J genes are TRBV6-1 and TRBJ1-1; D is unclear. The germline gives CDR1 MNHNS, CDR2 SASEGT. The V end lost 7 bases, the J end lost 1 base, and 4 bases lay between the germline ends. The length of the CDR3 is 11 residues. Here the CDR3 DNA reads TGTGCCAGCATGGGGAACACTGAAGCTTTCTTT. Translating gives CASMGNTEAFF.

About this clonotype: This may arise from a read error, as a much more abundant clone is one base away. The J gene is TRBJ1-1, the V gene TRBV6-2 or TRBV6-3, with D unclear. The CDR3 has 14 amino acids. Germline loops: CDR1 MNHEY, CDR2 SVGEGT. The CDR3 DNA follows: TGTGCCAGCAGTCACTCTTTCCGAAACACTGAAGCTTTCTTT. It encodes CASSHSFRNTEAFF.

In its sample, this clonotype was seen a few times. V gene TRBV30 combines with J gene TRBJ2-5; tentative D call: TRBD2 (5 bases). This CDR3 is 13 amino acids long. Germline V gene sequence: CDR1 GTSNPN, CDR2 SVGIG (reference sequence). V lost 3 bases and J lost 4, with 12 bases in between. CDR3 sequence (DNA): TGTGCCTGGAGACCTGGGAGTGGAGAGACCCAGTACTTC. Amino acids: CAWRPGSGETQYF.

The CDR3 bases are TGTGCCTGGAGTAGCGGGAAAGGAGTTTTAGAGACCCAGTACTTC. Its translation is CAWSSGKGVLETQYF. The chain couples TRBV30 to TRBJ2-5; 7 bases line up with TRBD2. With 2 bases clipped from V and 4 bases from J, the junction kept 10 bases outside the gene matches. CDR1 and CDR2 from the germline V gene are GTSNPN and SVGIG (reference sequence). The CDR3 has 15 residues.

The rearrangement joins TRBV6-2 or TRBV6-3 to TRBJ2-3; D is perhaps TRBD1 (5 bases). V was clipped by 2 bases and J by 4 bases, with 10 bases between them. The CDR3 totals 14 residues. Germline CDR1 is MNHEY and CDR2 is SVGEGT. The CDR3 nucleotides are TGTGCCAGCAGTTACGGGGCGTTGGCAGATACGCAGTATTTT. It is translated as CASSYGALADTQYF.

In this sample, this clonotype turned up once. The chain has TRBV28 and TRBJ2-5, with a possible D match to TRBD2 (5 bases). With 4 bases removed from V and 5 bases from J, the gap between germline ends came to 17 bases. CDR3 length: 15 amino acids. Germline V gives CDR1 MDHEN, CDR2 SYDVKM. CDR3 loop: CASSSPGSQGETQYF. Written as DNA, the CDR3 is TGTGCCAGCAGTTCCCCGGGGTCGCAAGGCGAGACCCAGTACTTC.

Concerning this clonotype itself: Since a much larger clone is just one base distant, this may be a read error. The J gene is TRBJ2-3, the V gene TRBV2; TRBD2 aligns across 9 bases. Germline loops: CDR1 SNHLY, CDR2 FYNNEI. This CDR3 region has 18 residues. J was trimmed by 4 bases and V by 5 bases; bases with no gene match: 16. Written as DNA, the CDR3 is TGTGCCAGCAGTTTCTCTGGCGGGAGGGCCCCCGGGGCAGATACGCAGTATTTT. Residues: CASSFSGGRAPGADTQYF.

Notes on this clonotype: This may arise from a read error, as a much more abundant clone is one base away. The chain couples TRBV6-2 or TRBV6-3 to TRBJ2-1, with no clear D. CDR1 MNHEY and CDR2 SVGEGT come from the germline V gene. Trimming removed 7 bases from V and 6 bases from J, with 16 bases in between. The CDR3 length is 14 residues. The CDR3 region has the DNA TGTGCCAGCACTCGAGTGGGATCGGCCAATGAGCAGTTCTTC. It encodes CASTRVGSANEQFF.

This sequence joins TRBV5-1 and TRBJ1-4, with no clear D. CDR1 and CDR2 from the germline V gene are SGHRS and YFSETQ. The V end was cut by 0 bases, the J end by 8 bases, with 11 bases between. CDR3 length equals 14 residues. The CDR3 loop is CASSLGDAEEKLFF. The DNA of the CDR3 is TGCGCCAGCAGCTTGGGAGATGCAGAGGAAAAACTGTTTTTT.

This clonotype was seen more than once but under ten times. V is TRBV30 and J is TRBJ1-5, with TRBD1 identical over 9 bases. J lost 1 base, V lost 2 bases, and 12 bases had no gene match. The germline V gene has CDR1 GTSNPN and CDR2 SVGIG (reference sequence). This CDR3 has 18 amino acids. CDR3: CAWSSFRDREWSNQPQHF. In nucleotides, the CDR3 is TGTGCCTGGAGTTCATTCCGGGACAGGGAATGGAGCAATCAGCCCCAGCATTTT.

Many counts were recorded for this clonotype. The V and J genes are TRBV20-1 and TRBJ1-1; no reliable D call. V lost 1 base to trimming and J lost 0 bases, with 15 bases between them. The germline gives CDR1 DFQATT, CDR2 SNEGSKA (reference sequence). The CDR3 runs 16 residues. CDR3 loop: CSARGAFTLMNTEAFF. CDR3 DNA sequence: TGCAGTGCTAGAGGGGCATTCACACTTATGAACACTGAAGCTTTCTTT.

This clonotype has just a few counts. The chain carries TRBV15 and TRBJ2-5, with D hard to call. This CDR3 has 16 residues. Germline V gives CDR1 LNHNV, CDR2 YYDKDF (reference sequence). V gave up 0 bases and J gave up 2 bases, with 13 bases separating them. In DNA, the CDR3 is TGTGCCACCAGCAGAGACGATCCAGGCGATCAAGAGACCCAGTACTTC. Translation: CATSRDDPGDQETQYF.

This clonotype occurred a few times. The V and J genes are TRBV7-2 and TRBJ2-7; D not certain. Germline V gene lookup returns CDR1 SGHTA and CDR2 FQGNSA. The CDR3 totals 14 residues. V shed 1 base and J shed 1 base, with 8 bases lying between them. The CDR3 DNA sequence: TGTGCCAGCAGCTTAGATGTGGCGTCCTACGAGCAGTACTTC. This translates into CASSLDVASYEQYF.

The chain joins TRBV7-9 to TRBJ1-4; 7 nucleotides agree with TRBD1. This CDR3 has 15 residues. The germline V gene encodes CDR1 SEHNR and CDR2 FQNEAQ (reference sequence). With 5 bases clipped from V and 5 bases from J, the junction kept 8 bases outside the gene matches. The CDR3 region is CASSPDPGQNEKLFF. CDR3 coding DNA: TGTGCCAGCAGCCCAGACCCGGGACAGAATGAAAAACTGTTTTTT.

This chain links TRBV6-2 or TRBV6-3 with TRBJ2-7, with TRBD1 matching 7 bases. The CDR3 runs to 15 residues. V was clipped by 2 bases and J by 2 bases; unmatched bases: 6. Germline CDR1 reads MNHEY; CDR2 reads SVGEGT. CDR3 loop: CASSYEPTGAYEQYF. Written as DNA, the CDR3 is TGTGCCAGCAGTTACGAACCTACAGGGGCCTACGAGCAGTACTTC.

This chain connects TRBV4-1 to TRBJ1-5, with D possibly TRBD1 on 6 matching bases. Trimming took off 3 bases at V and 7 bases at J, with 10 bases between the two ends. The length of the CDR3 is 13 residues. Germline CDR1 is MGHRA and CDR2 is YSYEKL. The CDR3 loop reads CASSHDGQQPQHF. The CDR3 nucleotides are TGCGCCAGCAGCCATGATGGACAGCAGCCCCAGCATTTT.

The rearrangement links TRBV30 to TRBJ1-1; D gene unclear. V was pared by 2 bases and J by 5 bases, with 15 bases between. The germline V gene has CDR1 GTSNPN and CDR2 SVGIG (reference sequence). The CDR3 runs 14 residues. This CDR3 is CAWSMEVAMTEAFF. The CDR3 DNA is TGTGCCTGGAGTATGGAGGTGGCTATGACTGAAGCTTTCTTT.